Here is one T cell receptor (beta chain) with its context. Its antigen is undetermined. Previously published methods and listed TCR primers were used for the bulk TCR libraries. MiXCR was run by TCRdb on the PCR reads, yielding one entry per CDR3 protein. The sample contains approximately 550,000 distinct CDR3 sequences, less than 30% of which appear only once. This entry belongs to a study of molecular identifiers for immune sequencing clone quantification. Points from the study as a whole: In a background of about a million naive cells, spiked Jurkat TCR RNA from one cell was reportedly detectable. Highly expanded clones may be undercounted when identical TCR molecules share barcodes.

Naive CD8 T cell sorting was performed on the CD8+CD4-CCR7+CD45RA+ phenotype. This receptor was obtained from a human donor in good health. Some libraries in this study had Jurkat cell RNA spiked in. The sequenced sample consisted of naive CD8+ T cells from blood, with Jurkat cell RNA spiked in. Regarding subset: FACS-sorted CD8+CD4-CCR7+CD45RA+ naive T cells.

The CDR3 protein is CASSSMTLGADTQYF. As DNA, the CDR3 is TGTGCCAGCAGTTCGATGACACTAGGGGCAGATACGCAGTATTTT. The chain has TRBV12-3 or TRBV12-4 and TRBJ2-3, with D perhaps given as TRBD1 or TRBD2 (5 bases each). CDR3 length: 15 amino acids. V lost 4 bases and J 4 bases, leaving 15 bases between the germline ends.